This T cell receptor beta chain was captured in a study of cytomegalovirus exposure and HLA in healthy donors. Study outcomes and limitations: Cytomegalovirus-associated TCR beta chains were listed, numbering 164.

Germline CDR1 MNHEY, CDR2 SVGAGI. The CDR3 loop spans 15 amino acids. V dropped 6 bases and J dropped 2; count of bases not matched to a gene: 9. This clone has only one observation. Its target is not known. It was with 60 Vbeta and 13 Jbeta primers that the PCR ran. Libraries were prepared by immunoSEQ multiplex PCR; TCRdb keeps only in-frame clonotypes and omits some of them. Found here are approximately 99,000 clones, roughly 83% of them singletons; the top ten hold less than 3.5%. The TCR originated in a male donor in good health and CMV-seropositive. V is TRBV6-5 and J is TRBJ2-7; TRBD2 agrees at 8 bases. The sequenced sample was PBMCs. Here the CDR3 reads CASRPLGGAAYEQYF. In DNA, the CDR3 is TGTGCCAGCAGACCCCTCGGGGGGGCGGCCTACGAGCAGTACTTC.